This section outlines one T cell receptor beta chain sequence together with its context. This record comes from a study of blood T cell repertoires in COVID-19. Study-wide context: Samples came from the United States, Italy and Spain, spanning acute and convalescent COVID-19. T cells, B-cell-depleted T cells, or PBMCs provided the cDNA or gDNA that served as material.

Participants spanned ages about 18 to 100 years and resided in 24 US areas. The recovered donors of Cohort 3 showed two negative PCRs, clearance, or symptom resolution. The data were produced by immunoSEQ multiplex PCR, yet TCRdb's version contains in-frame clones alone and is incomplete. The data hold a few hundred thousand clones, with 80% to 90% observed a single time. Sequencing used PBMCs or T cells enriched from blood (not recorded which). This TCR was sampled from a woman in her fifties or sixties who had recovered from COVID-19.

The CDR3 is CASSTQGSAYEQYF. CDR3 bases: TGTGCCAGCAGCACCCAGGGGTCAGCCTACGAGCAGTACTTC. The chain carries TRBV7-9 and TRBJ2-7, with a weak D call TRBD1 (6 bases). CDR3 length: 14 amino acids. Germline V gives CDR1 SEHNR, CDR2 FQNEAQ (reference sequence). The V end lost 5 bases, the J end lost 2 bases, and 13 bases lay between the germline ends.